These 20 T cell receptor beta chains came from one sample sequenced in a study of human T cells and chemical hapten exposure. MiXCR was run by TCRdb on the 5' RACE reads, yielding one entry per CDR3 protein. The table has about 140,000 distinct CDR3 sequences, 3.5% to 5% seen once. Total RNA was isolated from unfractionated whole blood. The origin of the receptors is a female donor in good health.

The chain couples TRBV7-2 to TRBJ2-5; 7 bases match TRBD2. There are 15 residues in the CDR3. Germline CDR1 SGHTA, CDR2 FQGNSA. Germline trimming cut 5 bases from V and 4 bases from J; bases unmatched to any gene: 10. The CDR3: CASSRDYSSRETQYF. The CDR3 nucleotides read TGTGCCAGCAGCCGGGACTACTCATCCCGAGAGACCCAGTACTTC.

This clonotype was picked up a small number of times. This may stem from a read error, because a much larger clone lies one nucleotide away. The genes are TRBV6-2 or TRBV6-3 and TRBJ2-3; the D gene could be TRBD1 or TRBD2 (5 bases each). From germline, CDR1 is MNHEY and CDR2 SVGEGT. The CDR3 contains 11 residues. V lost 2 bases to trimming and J lost 12 bases, with 9 bases between them. The DNA of the CDR3 is TGTGCCAGCAGTTACGGGGGAATCCAGTATTTT. Protein: CASSYGGIQYF.

This clonotype has a count of ten or more. The J gene is TRBJ2-5, the V gene TRBV20-1; TRBD2 might be the D (6 bases). CDR3 size: 12 residues. Germline CDR1 is DFQATT and CDR2 is SNEGSKA (reference sequence). Trimming cost V 5 bases and J 5 bases, with 12 bases left between them. CDR3 region: CSASGVGETQYF. CDR3 DNA sequence: TGCAGTGCTTCGGGGGTCGGGGAGACCCAGTACTTC.

This clonotype has just a few counts. The genes are TRBV2 and TRBJ2-1; TRBD2 might be the D (5 bases). V lost 6 bases and J lost 4, with 13 bases in between. The CDR3 has 14 residues. The germline CDR1 and CDR2 sequences are SNHLY and FYNNEI. CDR3 protein: CASRSGGEYNEQFF. As DNA, the CDR3 is TGTGCCAGCAGGAGCGGTGGGGAATACAATGAGCAGTTCTTC.

At least ten counts were recorded for this clonotype. The chain employs TRBV7-8 and TRBJ2-1; TRBD2 matches at 9 bases. This CDR3 has 15 amino acids. Germline assignment: CDR1 SGHVS and CDR2 FQNEAQ. With V trimmed by 1 base and J by 4 bases, 2 bases remained unmatched. CDR3 in amino acids: CASSLGGGEYNEQFF. CDR3 sequence (DNA): TGTGCCAGCAGCTTAGGCGGGGGGGAGTACAATGAGCAGTTCTTC. Complete variable domain (other parts from reference TRBV7-8 and TRBJ2-1): GAGVSQSPRYKVAKRGQDVALRCDPISGHVSLFWYQQALGQGPEFLTYFQNEAQLDKSGLPSDRFFAERPEGSVSTLKIQRTQQEDSAVYLCASSLGGGEYNEQFFGPGTRLTVL.

The chain carries TRBV5-1 and TRBJ2-5; 14 nucleotides align to TRBD2. Trimming took 4 bases from V and 4 from J; bases not matched to a gene: 9. CDR1 SGHRS and CDR2 YFSETQ come from the germline V gene. The CDR3 spans 17 residues. In nucleotides, the CDR3 is TGCGCCAGCAGCCCCGGGACTAGCGGGGGAGGCGGAGAGACCCAGTACTTC. As protein: CASSPGTSGGGGETQYF.

This clonotype was observed many times. This chain joins TRBV27 and TRBJ1-5; D may be TRBD1 (5 bases). CDR3 size: 15 residues. The germline CDR1 and CDR2 sequences are MNHEY and SMNVEV (reference sequence). V lost 6 bases to trimming and J lost 6 bases, with 18 bases between them. The CDR3 coding sequence is TGTGCCAGCAGATACCGTGGGGGATTGAGTCAGCCCCAGCATTTT. Translation gives CASRYRGGLSQPQHF.

Ten or more counts support this clonotype. The chain employs TRBV7-2 and TRBJ1-5; D uncertain. The CDR3 is 15 residues long. CDR1 and CDR2 from the germline V gene are SGHTA and FQGNSA. Trimming stripped 1 base from V and 2 bases from J, with 9 bases between. In DNA form, the CDR3 reads TGTGCCAGCAGCTTAGAAGTTATGCGCAATCAGCCCCAGCATTTT. Its protein product is CASSLEVMRNQPQHF.

Here the CDR3 reads CATSRYMITNEKLFF. The DNA for the CDR3 is TGTGCCACCAGCAGGTATATGATAACTAATGAAAAACTGTTTTTT. This rearrangement joins TRBV15 to TRBJ1-4; D uncertain. The CDR3 loop spans 15 amino acids. Trimming left V 3 bases short and J 1 base short, with 9 bases between. Germline assignment: CDR1 LNHNV and CDR2 YYDKDF (reference sequence).

Here the CDR3 DNA reads TGCAGCGCCACGACGAGCCTCAGTGAAGAGACCCAGTACTTC. As protein: CSATTSLSEETQYF. The chain is built from TRBV29-1 and TRBJ2-5, with unresolved D. Trimming pared 7 bases from V and 3 bases from J, leaving 18 bases between. CDR3 size: 14 residues. Germline V CDR1 and CDR2: SQVTM, ANQGSEA.

Many counts were recorded for this clonotype. This chain connects TRBV5-1 to TRBJ1-1; 7 bases fit TRBD1. Germline V gene sequence: CDR1 SGHRS, CDR2 YFSETQ. V shed 4 bases, J shed 1 base, and the junction held 7 bases outside the gene matches. This CDR3 region has 15 residues. Written as DNA, the CDR3 is TGCGCCAGCAGCCTGCAGGGGACAGAGAACACTGAAGCTTTCTTT. It translates to CASSLQGTENTEAFF.

This clonotype was found many times. V is TRBV12-5 and J is TRBJ1-1; 9 bases are a match to TRBD1. The CDR3 is 14 residues long. The germline V gene has CDR1 LGHNT and CDR2 FRNRAP. The V segment lost 6 bases and the J segment 4 bases; nucleotides outside the gene matches: 6. As DNA, the CDR3 is TGTGCTAGTGGACAACAGGGGGCGAGCACTGAAGCTTTCTTT. Protein product: CASGQQGASTEAFF.

This clonotype has more than one count but fewer than ten. The gene calls are TRBV6-6 and TRBJ2-7; 7 nucleotides line up with TRBD2. V was clipped by 5 bases and J by 2 bases; unmatched bases: 6. This CDR3 contains 14 residues. The germline CDR1 and CDR2 sequences are MNHNY and SVGAGI (reference sequence). The CDR3 sequence is CASSMAGVAYEQYF. The CDR3 DNA reads as TGTGCCAGCAGTATGGCGGGGGTCGCCTACGAGCAGTACTTC.

CDR3 in amino acids: CASSVRDTVGETQYF. The CDR3 nucleotides read TGTGCCAGCAGCGTAAGGGATACTGTGGGAGAGACCCAGTACTTC. The chain uses TRBV9 and TRBJ2-5; D is unresolved. The CDR3 is made up of 15 amino acids. V lost 1 base, J lost 4 bases, and 14 bases lay in between. The V gene's germline CDR1 is SGDLS and CDR2 YYNGEE.

This clonotype came up many times. V usage is TRBV6-6 and J usage is TRBJ2-6; either TRBD1 or TRBD2 may supply D (5 bases each). With 6 bases removed from V and 0 bases from J, the gap between germline ends came to 21 bases. Per germline, CDR1 MNHNY and CDR2 SVGAGI (reference sequence). This CDR3 contains 19 residues. The CDR3 DNA sequence: TGTGCCAGCAGCGGGGCCTCCGGAGGCCGAAGCTCTGGGGCCAACGTCCTGACTTTC. As protein: CASSGASGGRSSGANVLTF.

There are many counts of this clonotype. The chain joins TRBV2 to TRBJ1-2; 9 positions match TRBD1. Germline CDR1 is SNHLY and CDR2 is FYNNEI. The CDR3 extends over 15 amino acids. Losses at the gene ends were 6 bases for V and 4 bases for J; bases not matched to a gene: 9. The CDR3 loop reads CASRAETGGGYGYTF. As DNA, the CDR3 is TGTGCCAGCAGAGCAGAGACAGGGGGAGGCTATGGCTACACCTTC. The full variable domain, in which reference TRBV2 and TRBJ1-2 provide the parts outside the CDR3, is EPEVTQTPSHQVTQMGQEVILRCVPISNHLYFYWYRQILGQKVEFLVSFYNNEISEKSEIFDDQFSVERPDGSNFTLKIRSTKLEDSAMYFCASRAETGGGYGYTFGSGTRLTVV.

This clonotype was counted ten times or more. V gene TRBV6-2 or TRBV6-3 combines with J gene TRBJ1-2, with D hard to call. This CDR3 contains 19 residues. CDR1 and CDR2 (germline): MNHEY, SVGEGT. The V and J ends lost 2 bases and 10 bases respectively, with 32 bases between them. CDR3 amino acids: CASSYGLRTRKLATFHYTF. CDR3 bases: TGTGCCAGCAGTTACGGTCTGAGGACGCGGAAACTTGCTACGTTTCACTACACCTTC.

This clonotype turned up a few times. The chain joins TRBV6-1 to TRBJ2-2; D remains unclear. Between the trimmed V and J ends, which lost 2 bases and 0 bases, there was a span of 10 bases. CDR1 is MNHNS, CDR2 SASEGT, per germline. The length of the CDR3 is 16 residues. Here the CDR3 reads CASSEPGISNTGELFF. Written as DNA, the CDR3 is TGTGCCAGCAGTGAACCCGGAATCTCGAACACCGGGGAGCTGTTTTTT.

A few counts support this clonotype. The V and J genes are TRBV5-1 and TRBJ1-1; TRBD1 matches 11 bases. The trim removed 4 bases at V and 3 bases at J, leaving 8 bases unmatched. CDR3 length equals 16 residues. CDR1 SGHRS and CDR2 YFSETQ come from the germline V gene. The CDR3 DNA reads TGCGCCAGCAGCCACCGGGACAGGGGGTCTTACACTGAAGCTTTCTTT. As protein: CASSHRDRGSYTEAFF.

There are many counts of this clonotype. The chain uses TRBV27 and TRBJ2-2; no firm D call. Per germline, CDR1 MNHEY and CDR2 SMNVEV (reference sequence). The CDR3 runs to 17 residues. Trimming cost V 5 bases and J 7 bases, with 23 bases left between them. The CDR3 nucleotides are TGTGCCAGCAGTAGCTACGAGGCGTTTCTTGGTGGCGGGGAGCTGTTTTTT. Its protein product is CASSSYEAFLGGGELFF.